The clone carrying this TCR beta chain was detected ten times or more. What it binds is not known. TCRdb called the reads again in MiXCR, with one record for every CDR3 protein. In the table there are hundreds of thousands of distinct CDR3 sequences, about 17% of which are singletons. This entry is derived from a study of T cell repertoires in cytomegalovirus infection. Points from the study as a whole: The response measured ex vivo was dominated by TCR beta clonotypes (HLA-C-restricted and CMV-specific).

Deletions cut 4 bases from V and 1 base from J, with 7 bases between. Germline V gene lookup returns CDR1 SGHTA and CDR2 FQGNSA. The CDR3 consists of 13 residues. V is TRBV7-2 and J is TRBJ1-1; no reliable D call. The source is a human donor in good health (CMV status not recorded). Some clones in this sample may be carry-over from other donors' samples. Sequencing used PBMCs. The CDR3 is CASSSSENTEAFF. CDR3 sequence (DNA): TGTGCCAGCAGCTCATCTGAGAACACTGAAGCTTTCTTT.